This is a list of T cell receptor beta chains from one sample in a study of cytomegalovirus exposure and HLA in healthy donors. Data came from immunoSEQ multiplex PCR; TCRdb stores just in-frame clones and leaves some out. The sample lists about 130,000 clones; roughly 72% were seen once. Sequenced: PBMCs. These receptors all come from a male donor in good health and CMV-seronegative. Each CDR3 is given without its conserved first and last residue. The order of the fields is V gene, D gene, CDR3 protein. D genes are given only for firm matches.

v_call: TRBV4-3; d_call: -; cdr3_aa: ASSQDPYRGTYEQY
v_call: TRBV28; d_call: -; cdr3_aa: ASNSPGFSYEQY
v_call: TRBV19; d_call: TRBD1; cdr3_aa: ASSSPGTGGLTEAF
v_call: TRBV30; d_call: TRBD1; cdr3_aa: AWNDRGKWLGMNTEAF
v_call: TRBV7-9; d_call: TRBD1; cdr3_aa: ASRLDRAVGELF
v_call: TRBV6-6; d_call: TRBD2; cdr3_aa: ASRGGPGLAAYEQY
v_call: TRBV7-8; d_call: TRBD1; cdr3_aa: ASSTQQGQTEAF
v_call: TRBV7-2; d_call: TRBD1; cdr3_aa: ASSLSSDRGSYEQY
v_call: TRBV7-2; d_call: -; cdr3_aa: ASSQGDAWGTDTQY
v_call: TRBV6-5; d_call: -; cdr3_aa: ASSSGARGIHEQF
v_call: TRBV4-3; d_call: -; cdr3_aa: ASPRREGYYGYT
v_call: TRBV27; d_call: -; cdr3_aa: ASSLWVGGGMDTQY
v_call: TRBV28; d_call: -; cdr3_aa: ASRESGLVGIVAF
v_call: TRBV19; d_call: TRBD1; cdr3_aa: ASSTRQGVRTEAF
v_call: TRBV28; d_call: -; cdr3_aa: ASSLGLRRKGIQETQY